This TCR beta chain was recovered during a study of blood T cell repertoires in COVID-19. On the study more broadly: Acute and convalescent COVID-19 samples came from the United States, Italy and Spain. Sources were T cells, B-cell-depleted T cells, or PBMCs; the material itself was cDNA or gDNA.

This clone was recorded a few times. Germline V lookup: CDR1 SNHLY, CDR2 FYNNEI. With 6 bases removed from V and 1 base from J, the gap between germline ends came to 9 bases. The CDR3 runs to 13 residues. In the original processing: Counts of nucleated cells, estimated from reference gene primer amplification, were obtained. Produced via immunoSEQ multiplex PCR; TCRdb's table is partial and in-frame only. The V and J calls and clone size come from that table; D and trimming were worked out from the DNA. The sample lists under 130,000 clones, over 75% seen once, with roughly 4.5% in the top ten. Sequenced material: peripheral blood. The chain has TRBV2 and TRBJ1-1, with D perhaps TRBD1 (6 bases). The TCR sequence derives from a man in his forties or fifties with acute or convalescent COVID-19. The CDR3 DNA sequence: TGTGCCAGCAGAGGACAGACGAACACTGAAGCTTTCTTT. Translated, it gives CASRGQTNTEAFF.